This T cell receptor (beta chain) is from a study of Ad26.COV2.S vaccination and SARS-CoV-2 variants. Looking at the study overall: It was the COV1001 Ad26.COV2.S trial arm that included the donor.

TCRdb's copy holds only in-frame clones and misses some; the assay was immunoSEQ multiplex PCR. The repertoire has about 680,000 clones, around 92% of them found once; the top ten carry nearly 1.5%. Treatment defined: 15 to 20 received Ad26.COV2.S at low or high dose, single or two shots; 5 received placebo; per-sample allocation not given. Day 63 after the first injection of vaccine or placebo was the sampling time. The administered vaccine (an Ad26 vector) expressed Wuhan-strain SARS-CoV-2 spike. Remarks on this clone: What it binds is not known.

Study findings and constraints: Post-vaccination spike-specific CD8+ and CD4+ T cell responses reportedly had substantial breadth.

The receptor comes from a person aged 18-60 years who received the Ad26.COV2.S COVID-19 vaccine or a placebo. The specimen was peripheral blood, collected in a trial of Ad26.COV2.S vaccine versus placebo.

The CDR3 bases are TGTGCCAGCAGCTTTCAACCGCGACAGCAAGAGACCCAGTACTTC. It yields the protein CASSFQPRQQETQYF. The J gene is TRBJ2-5, the V gene TRBV7-2; a possible D gene is TRBD1 (5 bases). Trimming took off 3 bases at V and 2 bases at J, with 13 bases between the two ends. CDR3 length equals 15 residues. Germline assignment: CDR1 SGHTA and CDR2 FQGNSA.